A selection of T cell receptor beta chains follows, all from one sample in a study of T cell repertoires in ileal Crohn's disease. Generated by immunoSEQ multiplex PCR, the TCRdb table keeps only in-frame clones and is missing some. The sample consists of approximately 10,000 clones, 70% to 80% of them appearing once. Sequencing used ileal tissue. These receptors all stem from an adult with Crohn's disease. Both conserved end residues are part of each CDR3. D genes are given only for firm matches. Clone size is not always given. Where it is, it says once, few, many or a class for expanded clones.

abundance	v_gene	j_gene	d_gene	CDR3nt	CDR3aa
NA	TRBV5-1	TRBJ1-2	TRBD1	TGCGCCAGCAGCTTGGGGGACAGCGCCTATGGCTACACCTTC	CASSLGDSAYGYTF
few	TRBV2	TRBJ2-5	TRBD2	TGTGCCAGCAGAGCTAGCGGGGGGGACCAAGAGACCCAGTACTTC	CASRASGGDQETQYF
NA	TRBV5-1	TRBJ2-3	TRBD2	TGCGCCAGCAGCTTGGCTGGGACTAGCGGAAGCACAGATACGCAGTATTTT	CASSLAGTSGSTDTQYF
once	TRBV25-1	TRBJ2-2	NA	TGTGCCAGCACCGGTATACTGGGCAGACCTTCGAACACCGGGGAGCTGTTTTTT	CASTGILGRPSNTGELFF
NA	TRBV27	TRBJ1-2	NA	TGTGCCAGCAGTCCAACCAGAGCTGAGGGGGCTAACTATGGCTACACCTTC	CASSPTRAEGANYGYTF
NA	TRBV6-6	TRBJ1-2	NA	TGTGCCAGCGGGAGGGATGGCTACACCTTC	CASGRDGYTF
NA	TRBV30	TRBJ1-5	NA	TGTGCCTGGAGTGGCACTCTCGTCGATCAGCCCCAGCATTTT	CAWSGTLVDQPQHF
NA	TRBV7-8	TRBJ1-6	NA	TGTGCCAGCAGCGGGCGGACTGGGGGGAATTCACCCCTCCACTTT	CASSGRTGGNSPLHF
NA	TRBV6-5	TRBJ1-2	TRBD1	TGTGCCAGCTCACACCGGGACAGGGTCCCTGGCTACACCTTC	CASSHRDRVPGYTF
NA	TRBV19	TRBJ1-2	NA	TGTGCCAGTAGGCGACGGGTAGGATATGGCTACACCTTC	CASRRRVGYGYTF
NA	TRBV7-9	TRBJ1-3	NA	TGTGCCAGCAGCTTAAAGGCAGGCCGCTCTGGAAACACCATATATTTT	CASSLKAGRSGNTIYF
few	TRBV10-2	TRBJ1-1	NA	TGCGCCAGCAGTGCGGTCCTGCAGGGCACTGAAGCTTTCTTT	CASSAVLQGTEAFF
NA	TRBV18	TRBJ2-2	TRBD1	TGTGCCAGCTCACCCCGCGACAGGGGGCTGAACACCGGGGAGCTGTTTTTT	CASSPRDRGLNTGELFF
NA	TRBV7-9	TRBJ2-2	NA	TGTGCCAGCAGCTCAAGACAGGCAGGGTCGAACACCGGGGAGCTGTTTTTT	CASSSRQAGSNTGELFF
few	TRBV7-6	TRBJ2-7	NA	TGTGCCAGCAGCTTTAAGGAGGTGGGAAAACAGACCCACTTC	CASSFKEVGKQTHF
NA	TRBV2	TRBJ2-3	TRBD2	TGTGCCAGCAGTTTTTCCAGACTAGCGGGGGATTCGGGCACAGATACGCAGTATTTT	CASSFSRLAGDSGTDTQYF
few	TRBV2	TRBJ1-6	NA	TGTGCCAGCAGTGAAGAACCCATTTCACCAGATCACTTT	CASSEEPISPDHF
NA	TRBV6-1	TRBJ1-6	NA	TGTGCCAGCAGTGAAAAAGTGAGGGGGAGCTCCTATAATTCACCCCTCCACTTT	CASSEKVRGSSYNSPLHF
NA	TRBV5-5	TRBJ2-7	TRBD2	TGTGCCAGCAGCCGGGGGGGTAGAATCTCCTACGAGCAGTACTTC	CASSRGGRISYEQYF
NA	TRBV25-1	TRBJ2-7	NA	TGTGCCAGCAGTGGTTCCCTTACAGGGTTCAGCCACGAGCAGTACTTC	CASSGSLTGFSHEQYF
NA	TRBV14	TRBJ2-2	NA	TGTGCCAGCAGCCCTTCCGGGTCCGGGGGGCTGTTTTTT	CASSPSGSGGLFF
once	TRBV27	TRBJ1-4	NA	TGTGCCAGCAGGCCAGACAACGCTGAAAAACTGTTTTTT	CASRPDNAEKLFF
NA	TRBV2	TRBJ1-5	TRBD1	TGTGCCAGCAACAGGGGCAGTAGCAATCAGCCCCAGCATTTT	CASNRGSSNQPQHF
NA	TRBV5-1	TRBJ2-7	NA	TGCGCCAGCAGCTTGGTACCGGTTGATTACGAGCAGTACTTC	CASSLVPVDYEQYF
NA	TRBV6-1	TRBJ2-1	NA	TGTGCCAGCAGGACAGGTGCCTACAATGAGCAGTTCTTC	CASRTGAYNEQFF
NA	TRBV30	TRBJ1-4	NA	TGTGCCTGGGCCCAGAAATCCCGGAAGGAGAAACTGTTTTTT	CAWAQKSRKEKLFF
NA	TRBV7-8	TRBJ2-7	NA	TGTGCCAGCAGCCGGCGGGGGCCGTTTTCCTACGAGCAGTACTTC	CASSRRGPFSYEQYF
NA	TRBV5-1	TRBJ2-5	TRBD2	TGCGCCACCAGTAGCGGGGGGGCCCGAGAGACCCAGTACTTC	CATSSGGARETQYF
few	TRBV2	TRBJ1-6	TRBD1	TGTGCCAGCACCGAGAGACAGGGGGGTTCACCCCTCCACTTT	CASTERQGGSPLHF
NA	TRBV7-2	TRBJ1-6	NA	TGTGCCAGCAGCCTCCCCCAGGGATATAATTCACCCCTCCACTTT	CASSLPQGYNSPLHF
NA	TRBV7-8	TRBJ1-2	NA	TGTGCCAGCAGCTTACAACAGACCTATGGCTACACCTTC	CASSLQQTYGYTF
NA	TRBV5-1	TRBJ1-2	NA	TGCGCCAGCAGCTTGGGGGGCAGGACCATAGGCTACACCTTC	CASSLGGRTIGYTF
NA	TRBV19	TRBJ1-1	TRBD1	TGTGCCAGTAGTATCGGGACAGGGGGCGCGGGGACTGAAGCTTTCTTT	CASSIGTGGAGTEAFF
NA	TRBV4-1	TRBJ2-1	TRBD2	TGCGCCAGCAGCCAGGCCAGACTAGCGGGACTAAACAATGAGCAGTTCTTC	CASSQARLAGLNNEQFF
NA	TRBV10-2	TRBJ1-1	NA	TGCGCCAGCAGTGGATCCGGCACTGAAGCTTTCTTT	CASSGSGTEAFF
NA	TRBV4-2	TRBJ2-5	TRBD2	TGTGCCAGCAGCCAAGAACGGGGGGGCCAAGAGACCCAGTACTTC	CASSQERGGQETQYF
NA	TRBV7-2	TRBJ2-1	NA	TGTGCCAGCAGCTTAGGGGTGCGGGGTGGTGAGCAGTTCTTC	CASSLGVRGGEQFF
NA	TRBV5-4	TRBJ2-1	TRBD2	TGTGCCAGCGGCGCGGGAGGTGGGGGGTTTTACAATGAGCAGTTCTTC	CASGAGGGGFYNEQFF
NA	TRBV11-2	TRBJ2-2	TRBD2	TGTGCCAGCAGCTTAGATCCCCCGACTAGCAGGAACACCGGGGAGCTGTTTTTT	CASSLDPPTSRNTGELFF
NA	TRBV9	TRBJ2-2	TRBD1	TGTGCCAGCAGCGCCACGGGACAGCTAACCGGGGAGCTGTTTTTT	CASSATGQLTGELFF
NA	TRBV2	TRBJ2-2	NA	TGTGCCAGCAGTGAACAGGGATATAGCACCGGGGAGCTGTTTTTT	CASSEQGYSTGELFF
NA	TRBV7-9	TRBJ1-6	NA	TGTGCCAGCAGCTTCTCAGTCGGAGAAGGATATAATTCACCCCTCCACTTT	CASSFSVGEGYNSPLHF
medium-sized	TRBV2	TRBJ2-1	TRBD2	TGTGCCAGCATACCTAGCGGGGGCAGGAATGAGCAGTTCTTC	CASIPSGGRNEQFF
few	TRBV2	TRBJ1-1	NA	TGTGCCAGCAGTGAACAGGGTGGGGCTGAAGCTTTCTTT	CASSEQGGAEAFF
NA	TRBV6-1	TRBJ1-1	NA	TGTGCCAGCAGTGATTTAGGAGGGAATGTTTTCTTT	CASSDLGGNVFF
few	TRBV5-4	TRBJ2-7	TRBD1	TGTGCCAGCAGCACCAGGACAGGGGGCGGCGAGCAGTACTTC	CASSTRTGGGEQYF
NA	TRBV4-2	TRBJ1-1	NA	TGTGCCAGCAGCCACGAGGGTGGGACTGAAGCTTTCTTT	CASSHEGGTEAFF
NA	TRBV6-6	TRBJ1-1	TRBD1	TGTGCCAGCAATCCAGGGGGAATTAGGGAGGCTTTCTTT	CASNPGGIREAFF
NA	TRBV5-1	TRBJ1-1	NA	TGCGCCAGCAGCCCGGGGGGACACACGAACACTGAAGCTTTCTTT	CASSPGGHTNTEAFF
NA	TRBV6-5	TRBJ1-6	NA	TGTGCCAGCAATTCTCAGAATTCACCCCTCCACTTT	CASNSQNSPLHF